This T cell receptor (beta chain) was observed in a study of vaccination effects on CD4 cells after COVID-19 (dated by TCRdb to 2021 to 2024). Broadly, across the study: To identify antigen-specific CD4+ T cell clonotypes by their expansion, the ViraFEST assay first stimulated PBMC with viral peptide pools and then applied TCR sequencing. Across the study, the median time from the second dose to post-vaccine sampling was 72 days (range 14 to 241). A few million PBMC per well were cultured with 8.5 to 10 ug/ml peptides in IMDM containing approximately 4.7% human AB serum, approximately 9.9 IU/ml IL-2 and gentamicin. In both COVID-19 convalescent patients and infection-naive vaccine recipients, the study compared SARS-CoV-2 spike-specific CD4+ TCR repertoires from before mRNA vaccination with those from after it. Altogether, nine to ten COVID-19 convalescent patients and a handful of SARS-CoV-2-naive healthy vaccine recipients made up the full study. The Oncomine TCR Beta short-read assay on an Illumina iSeq 100 was used to sequence cultures from other donors in the study.

After about 9 days of culture, CD4+ T cells were isolated with the EasySep CD4+ T cell isolation kit. Two doses of either the BNT162b2 or the mRNA-1273 mRNA SARS-CoV-2 vaccine were administered to participants. The absence of prior SARS-CoV-2 infection in healthy vaccine recipients was confirmed by negative nucleocapsid antibodies before and after vaccination. Half of the culture medium was replaced with fresh IL-2-containing medium on days 3 and 7. Each peptide stimulation condition was cultured in triplicate wells unless otherwise noted. PBMC were separated from whole blood using Ficoll-Paque Plus gradient centrifugation and were then either cryopreserved at -140C or used fresh. Genomic DNA was extracted from cultured CD4+ T cells with the QIAamp micro DNA kit. The library was produced with the immunoSEQ multiplex PCR assay. DNA from the cultured, isolated CD4+ T cells was subjected to TCR beta CDR3 sequencing. Concerning the study's data processing: Non-productive TCR sequences were discarded, and reads were trimmed to the CDR3 region, with only CDR3s of 7 or more amino acids retained. The MANAFEST web app was used to identify antigen-specific clonotypes by comparing expansion in peptide wells with expansion in reference cultures. To count as positive, a clone had to show expansion at FDR<0.05 compared with the reference and with all other wells, an odds ratio above 5, and a frequency above 0.1% in two replicate wells. A clonotype was defined as cross-reactive if the clonotype was significantly expanded both in SARS-CoV-2 spike wells and in at least one common cold coronavirus spike condition. CDR3 similarity was assessed by Levenshtein distance with the stringdist R package, and unrooted trees were built with ape in R 3.6.1. Held by TCRdb, this immuneACCESS table contains in-frame sequences only and omits some clones. Under half of the omission traces to an unresolved V gene where checked; the cause of the rest is unknown. V, J and clone size derive from that table, while D and trimming were established from the DNA sequence. This sample has 66,000 or so clones in its table, and over 75% of those were observed once. The ten largest account for 2% to 3% of the sample.

CDR1 and CDR2, looked up from the germline V gene (reference sequence), are LNHDA and SQIVND. The CDR3 measures 13 amino acids from cysteine to phenylalanine. Only the CDR3 DNA stays, 39 bases, in frame from base 1. Cut back by 7 bases and 4 bases, the V and J ends lie 13 bases apart. On the study overall, not on this receptor specifically: At late post-vaccination timepoints, both infection-induced and vaccine-induced clones showed marked clonal contraction, consistent with waning T cell responses. Only a small number of convalescent patients were included, and no early post-infection timepoints were available, which limited the study. In healthy vaccine recipients, vaccine-induced clones were almost all SARS-CoV-2 mono-reactive, with only 1 of 255 being cross-reactive with common cold coronaviruses.

This clone was counted a single time. Its binding antigen is unknown. The record has no base qualities; no much larger clone is one base away. The sequence is built from TRBV19 and TRBJ1-2; the D gene remains uncertain. The TCR originated in a human donor who received a COVID-19 vaccine. The source was CD4+ T cells from PBMCs cultured without peptide, collected after COVID-19 vaccination. The DNA is as follows: TGTGCCAGTATTGGTGGGCAGACCTATGGCTACACCTTC. Translated, this is CASIGGQTYGYTF.